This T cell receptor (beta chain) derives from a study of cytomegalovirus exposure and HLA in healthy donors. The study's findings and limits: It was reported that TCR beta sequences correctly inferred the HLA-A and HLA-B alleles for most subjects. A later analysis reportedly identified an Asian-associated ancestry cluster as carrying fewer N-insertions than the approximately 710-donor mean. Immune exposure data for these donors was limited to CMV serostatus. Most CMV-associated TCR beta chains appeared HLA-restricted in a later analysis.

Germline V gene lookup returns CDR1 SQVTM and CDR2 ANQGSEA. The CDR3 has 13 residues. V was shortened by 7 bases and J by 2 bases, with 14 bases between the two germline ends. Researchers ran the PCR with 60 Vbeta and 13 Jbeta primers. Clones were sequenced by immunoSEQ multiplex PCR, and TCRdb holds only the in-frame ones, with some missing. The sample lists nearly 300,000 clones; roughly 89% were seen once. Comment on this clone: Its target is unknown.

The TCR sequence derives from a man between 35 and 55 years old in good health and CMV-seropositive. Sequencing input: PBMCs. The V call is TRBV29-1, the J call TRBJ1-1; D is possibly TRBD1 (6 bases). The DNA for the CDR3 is TGCAGCGCAGAACAGGGATTTAACACTGAAGCTTTCTTT. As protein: CSAEQGFNTEAFF. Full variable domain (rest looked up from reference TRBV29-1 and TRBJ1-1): SAVISQKPSRDICQRGTSLTIQCQVDSQVTMMFWYRQQPGQSLTLIATANQGSEATYESGFVIDKFPISRPNLTFSTLTVSNMSPEDSSIYLCSAEQGFNTEAFFGQGTRLTVV.